The next 4 T cell receptor beta chains were all read from a single sample in a study of T cell clonotyping in hematopoietic cell transplantation (dated by TCRdb to about 2021). The library was generated by the immunoSEQ multiplex PCR assay. Not all clones reach the TCRdb copy of this immuneACCESS table, which keeps in-frame sequences only. Checked studies attribute under half of the gap to unresolved V genes and leave the rest unexplained. The sample table shows about 9,000 clones, and roughly 87% are seen once. The ten largest make up 27% of the sample. This specimen's time point label, per the study, means: recipient sample about 28 days before transplant, after cytoreduction. Source: peripheral blood mononuclear cells, taken before stem cell transplant. The receptors were gathered from an older woman with acute myeloid leukemia. Some clones in this sample may be carry-over from other donors' samples.

In this sample, this clone turned up a few times. This sequence joins TRBV6-5 and TRBJ1-2; TRBD1 might be the D (6 bases). Germline V gene lookup returns CDR1 MNHEY and CDR2 SVGAGI. V lost 4 bases to trimming and J lost 8 bases, with 14 bases between them. The CDR3 is 13 amino acids. For the CDR3, the DNA is TGTGCCAGCAGTTCACAGGGACGGGGAGGCTACACCTTC. Translation: CASSSQGRGGYTF.

The gene calls are TRBV4-1 and TRBJ1-1; 8 bases align to TRBD1. The V and J ends lost 7 bases and 2 bases, in that order; junction bases with no gene match: 15. Germline-derived CDR1 and CDR2 are MGHRA and YSYEKL. The CDR3 extends over 17 amino acids. CDR3 nucleotide sequence: TGCGCCAGCAACCCACTCGGGGCAGGGGGCCCAAACACTGAAGCTTTCTTT. Its translation: CASNPLGAGGPNTEAFF.

The V and J genes are TRBV5-4 and TRBJ2-1; possible D gene TRBD2, 7 bases. The germline gives CDR1 SGHNT, CDR2 YYREEE (reference sequence). The CDR3 covers 17 residues. The V gene lost 4 bases and the J gene lost 0 bases, with 17 bases spanning the gap. In nucleotides, the CDR3 is TGTGCCAGCAGCACGCGGGGGCTCCTGGGCTCCTACAATGAGCAGTTCTTC. Protein: CASSTRGLLGSYNEQFF.

V gene TRBV9 combines with J gene TRBJ2-3; perhaps TRBD2 as D (5 bases). The V end was cut by 0 bases, the J end by 4 bases, with 15 bases between. Germline V gives CDR1 SGDLS, CDR2 YYNGEE. The length of the CDR3 is 16 residues. CDR3 region: CASSVEVGAAADTQYF. The CDR3 DNA sequence: TGTGCCAGCAGCGTAGAGGTGGGAGCTGCGGCAGATACGCAGTATTTT.